This T cell receptor (beta chain) was found in a study of OX40 agonist ivuxolimab in advanced cancers. As for the study in general: With ivuxolimab, an agonistic anti-OX40 (CD134) antibody, patients were treated. The study reported partial responses in three patients: one hepatocellular carcinoma, two cutaneous melanoma. General study results and limits: Low clonal expansion, among the lowest seen, marked partial responders at 0.1-3.0 mg/kg. Relative to CD4+, CD8+ T cells held more expanded clones on average.

Method: immunoSEQ multiplex PCR; TCRdb's copy keeps in-frame clones and lacks some. The table has 70,000 to 85,000 clones, around 83% seen once. On this clone: Antigen unknown.

This CDR3 spans 16 amino acids. The trim removed 3 bases at V and 4 bases at J, leaving 5 bases unmatched. CDR1 LNHDA and CDR2 SQIVND come from the germline V gene (reference sequence). This specimen consisted of CD4+ or CD8+ T cells sorted from blood, obtained in a trial of the OX40 agonist ivuxolimab. The sequence derives from an adult with an advanced solid tumor such as melanoma, head and neck, liver or kidney cancer. The chain combines TRBV19 with TRBJ1-5, with 11 bases matching TRBD1. CDR3 sequence (DNA): TGTGCCAGTAGTATGGACAGGGGGCATGCGAATCAGCCCCAGCATTTT. Protein: CASSMDRGHANQPQHF.